These T cell receptor beta chains were read from a single sample in a study of blood T cell repertoires in COVID-19. Produced via immunoSEQ multiplex PCR; TCRdb's table is partial and in-frame only. The table has approximately 220,000 clones, 85% to 90% seen once; the top ten hold 3% to 4%. Sequencing was carried out using PBMCs or T cells enriched from blood (not recorded which). These receptors came from a woman aged 25 to 45 with acute COVID-19. The CDR3 runs from the conserved cysteine through the conserved F or W. Each record gives: V gene, J gene, CDR3 protein.

>TRBV30|TRBJ2-5
CACQIGGTQYF
>TRBV7-3|TRBJ2-3
CASSSRQGRRTDTQYF
>TRBV28|TRBJ1-2
CASTGQGLNGYTF
>TRBV19|TRBJ1-1
CASSKELEAFF
>TRBV28|TRBJ2-7
CASREQGGSYEQYF
>TRBV4-1|TRBJ2-4
CASSQAQGAKNIQYF
>TRBV5-5|TRBJ2-1
CASQRPDRNNEQFF
>TRBV6-5|TRBJ2-5
CASSSTWAFYF
>TRBV5-1|TRBJ1-2
CASSRGQGANYGYTF
>TRBV24-1|TRBJ2-2
CATSVPGTGGSGELFF
>TRBV6-5|TRBJ2-1
CASSYSVANEQFF